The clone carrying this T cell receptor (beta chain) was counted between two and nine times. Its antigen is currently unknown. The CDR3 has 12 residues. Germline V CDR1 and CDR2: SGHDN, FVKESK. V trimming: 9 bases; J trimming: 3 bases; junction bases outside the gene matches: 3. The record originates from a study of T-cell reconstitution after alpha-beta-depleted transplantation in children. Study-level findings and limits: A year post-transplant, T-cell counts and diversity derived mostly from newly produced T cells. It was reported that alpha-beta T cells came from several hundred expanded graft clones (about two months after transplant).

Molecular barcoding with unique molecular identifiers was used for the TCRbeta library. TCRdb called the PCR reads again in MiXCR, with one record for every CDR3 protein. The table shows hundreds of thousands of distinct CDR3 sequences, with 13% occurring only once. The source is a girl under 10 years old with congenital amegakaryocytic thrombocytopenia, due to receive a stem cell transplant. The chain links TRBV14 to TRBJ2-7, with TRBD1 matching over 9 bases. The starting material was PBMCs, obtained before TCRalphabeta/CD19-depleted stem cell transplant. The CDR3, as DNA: TGTGCCAGTACAGGGGGCGGCTACGAGCAGTACTTC. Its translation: CASTGGGYEQYF.